This entry is about one T cell receptor beta chain. Participants in the exposed group had met a COVID-19 case in the 2 weeks before joining the study. The data are from a study of blood T cell repertoires in COVID-19. J gave up 1 base and V 0 bases, and 12 bases lay outside the gene matches. Germline V CDR1 and CDR2: SGHDN, FVKESK. This CDR3 contains 18 residues. Sequencing was performed with immunoSEQ multiplex PCR; in TCRdb, only in-frame clones are kept and a portion is missing. The profile shows about 430,000 clones, approximately 90% of them singletons. The TCR was taken from a woman aged 18-29 years who had been exposed to COVID-19. This rearrangement joins TRBV14 to TRBJ2-7, with TRBD1 identical over 7 bases. Sequenced sample: PBMCs or T cells enriched from blood (not recorded which). CDR3 sequence: CASSQEWGLGQRSYEQYF. In DNA form, the CDR3 reads TGTGCCAGCAGCCAAGAATGGGGTCTGGGACAGCGGTCCTACGAGCAGTACTTC.